This passage covers 22 T cell receptor beta chains from one sample sequenced in a study of monozygotic twins with inflammatory bowel disease. From its re-call of the 5' RACE reads, TCRdb lists each CDR3 protein once, without DNA. The sample table includes fewer than 550,000 distinct CDR3 sequences. The sample taken for sequencing was blood. These receptors all come from a human donor with ulcerative colitis or Crohn's disease, or a healthy co-twin of an affected twin (not recorded which).

The genes are TRBV20-1 and TRBJ1-5; TCRdb designates TRBD1, a call that cannot be tested without DNA. The germline V gene encodes CDR1 DFQATT and CDR2 SNEGSKA (reference sequence). CDR3 size: 16 residues. The CDR3: CSFRAPGPYSNQPQHF.

This chain connects TRBV27 to TRBJ2-7; TCRdb lists TRBD1, though no DNA is available to test this call. This CDR3 spans 11 amino acids. Germline assignment: CDR1 MNHEY and CDR2 SMNVEV (reference sequence). CDR3 amino acids: CASLGAHEQYF.

The chain employs TRBV12-3 or TRBV12-4 and TRBJ2-4. This CDR3 has 14 amino acids. The CDR3 protein is CASSFSGDKNIQYF.

The V gene is TRBV20-1, the J gene TRBJ2-3; there is no DNA to check the TCRdb D call of TRBD2. Germline V gene lookup returns CDR1 DFQATT and CDR2 SNEGSKA (reference sequence). The CDR3 is 15 residues long. The CDR3 is CSARAGGEGTDTQYF.

The V call is TRBV7-9, the J call TRBJ2-7; TCRdb proposes TRBD2, but this gene call is untestable without DNA. From germline, CDR1 is SEHNR and CDR2 FQNEAQ (reference sequence). The CDR3 covers 15 residues. The CDR3 sequence is CASSPSSGGPYEQYF.

This CDR3 is CASSLGSLTDTQYF. The V and J genes are TRBV5-1 and TRBJ2-3. Germline CDR1 reads SGHRS; CDR2 reads YFSETQ. This CDR3 is 14 amino acids long.

The chain joins TRBV20-1 to TRBJ2-1. Germline V CDR1 and CDR2: DFQATT, SNEGSKA (reference sequence). The CDR3 totals 14 residues. CDR3 protein: CSAIGGTTYNEQFF.

V usage is TRBV10-3 and J usage is TRBJ2-5; TCRdb selects TRBD2, and the lack of DNA leaves this call unchecked. Germline loops: CDR1 ENHRY, CDR2 SYGVKD. This CDR3 contains 13 residues. The CDR3 loop is CAIMDGPQETQYF.

The V gene is TRBV19, the J gene TRBJ2-7. The V gene's germline CDR1 is LNHDA and CDR2 SQIVND (reference sequence). CDR3 length equals 14 residues. CDR3 loop: CASSRQASSYEQYF. Supplemented by reference TRBV19 and TRBJ2-7, the full variable domain reads DGGITQSPKYLFRKEGQNVTLSCEQNLNHDAMYWYRQDPGQGLRLIYYSQIVNDFQKGDIAEGYSVSREKKESFPLTVTSAQKNPTAFYLCASSRQASSYEQYFGPGTRLTVT.

This chain links TRBV5-4 with TRBJ2-7; TCRdb's assignment of TRBD1 cannot be checked, as there is no DNA. There are 13 residues in the CDR3. CDR1 and CDR2 (germline): SGHNT, YYREEE (reference sequence). The CDR3 sequence: CASSFPPAYEQYF.

The V gene is TRBV6-1, the J gene TRBJ2-3; no DNA is available, so the TRBD2 call from TCRdb remains unchecked. Germline CDR1 reads MNHNS; CDR2 reads SASEGT. The CDR3 extends over 15 amino acids. CDR3 loop: CAGSGRLAGGDTQYF.

The chain recombines TRBV20-1 with TRBJ1-1; the D call from TCRdb, TRBD1, cannot be confirmed without DNA. The germline V gene encodes CDR1 DFQATT and CDR2 SNEGSKA (reference sequence). The CDR3 is 14 residues long. The CDR3 region is CSASSPRQGAKTFF.

The V gene is TRBV27, the J gene TRBJ1-1. The CDR3 extends over 16 amino acids. Germline V CDR1 and CDR2: MNHEY, SMNVEV (reference sequence). CDR3 in amino acids: CASSYAAATLNTEAFF.

This chain joins TRBV7-2 and TRBJ2-5. The CDR3 covers 13 residues. Germline V gene sequence: CDR1 SGHTA, CDR2 FQGNSA. CDR3 in amino acids: CASSSPLQETQYF.

J is TRBJ2-3 and V is TRBV19; lacking DNA, the TRBD1 call made by TCRdb goes unchecked. The CDR3 runs to 16 residues. Germline CDR1 and CDR2: LNHDA and SQIVND (reference sequence). The CDR3 protein is CASSRTGAARTDTQYF.

The rearrangement uses TRBV6-1 and TRBJ1-6; with no DNA, the TCRdb D assignment of TRBD1 cannot be verified. Germline CDR1 reads MNHNS; CDR2 reads SASEGT. The CDR3 spans 15 residues. The CDR3 is CASKLQGPGNSPLHF.

The chain carries TRBV14 and TRBJ2-1; lacking DNA, the TRBD1 call made by TCRdb goes unchecked. Germline values: CDR1 SGHDN, CDR2 FVKESK. CDR3 size: 15 residues. This CDR3 is CASSPWTGVYNEQFF.

The V and J genes are TRBV7-8 and TRBJ1-5. This CDR3 contains 16 residues. Germline V gene lookup returns CDR1 SGHVS and CDR2 FQNEAQ. CDR3 sequence: CASSLARASYNQPQHF.

V is TRBV20-1 and J is TRBJ1-3. Germline CDR1 is DFQATT and CDR2 is SNEGSKA (reference sequence). The CDR3 is 14 amino acids. The CDR3 sequence is CSATDGSSGNTIYF.

The chain has TRBV10-3 and TRBJ1-1; no DNA is available, so the TRBD1 call from TCRdb remains unchecked. The V gene's germline CDR1 is ENHRY and CDR2 SYGVKD. The CDR3 is made up of 12 amino acids. CDR3 in amino acids: CAISTGPTEAFF.

The chain links TRBV10-3 to TRBJ2-7; the TRBD1 assignment by TCRdb is unverifiable without DNA. The CDR3 runs 14 residues. From germline, CDR1 is ENHRY and CDR2 SYGVKD. The CDR3 region is CAISGGASSYEQYF.

The chain uses TRBV6-2 or TRBV6-3 and TRBJ2-1; TCRdb outputs TRBD1, but without DNA this stays unchecked. The CDR3 runs 13 residues. CDR1 is MNHEY, CDR2 SVGEGT, per germline. CDR3 loop: CASSLTGGNEQFF.